This T cell receptor beta chain was sequenced during a study of neurological immune-mediated disorders. This clonotype was recorded many times. Its antigen is unidentified. Findings of the study overall: One related-CDR3 cluster, identified by phylogenetic grouping, held the repertoires of 18 of 34 multiple sclerosis patients and was a possible signature.

Per germline, CDR1 LGHNA and CDR2 YNFKEQ. The V end was cut by 0 bases, the J end by 10 bases, with 19 bases between. The CDR3 is 16 amino acids. A total of 2 million PBMCs stored at -80 degrees C provided the unsorted libraries. TCRdb independently ran MiXCR on the 5' RACE reads; one entry per CDR3 protein. The repertoire has under 75,000 distinct CDR3 sequences, about 5.2% of them found once; the top ten carry about 5.3%. The clonotype comes from a human donor with multiple sclerosis. The donor label of this sample is uncertain. The chain links TRBV4-2 to TRBJ2-1, with D unresolved. Sequenced input: PBMCs. CDR3: CASSQELGLGTPEQFF. CDR3 DNA: TGTGCCAGCAGCCAAGAATTGGGTTTGGGCACCCCAGAGCAGTTCTTC.